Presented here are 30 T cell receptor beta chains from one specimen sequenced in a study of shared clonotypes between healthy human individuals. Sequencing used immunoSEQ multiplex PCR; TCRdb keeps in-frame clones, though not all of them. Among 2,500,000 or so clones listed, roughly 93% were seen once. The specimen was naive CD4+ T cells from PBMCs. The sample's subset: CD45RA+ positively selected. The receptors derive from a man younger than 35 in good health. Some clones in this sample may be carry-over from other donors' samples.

Here the CDR3 reads CASSADHVGNEQFF. The CDR3, as DNA: TGTGCCAGCAGTGCGGATCACGTCGGCAATGAGCAGTTCTTC. This chain joins TRBV6-1 and TRBJ2-1; D not certain. Germline V gene data show CDR1 as MNHNS and CDR2 as SASEGT. The length of the CDR3 is 14 residues. Trimming stripped 4 bases from V and 6 bases from J, with 13 bases between.

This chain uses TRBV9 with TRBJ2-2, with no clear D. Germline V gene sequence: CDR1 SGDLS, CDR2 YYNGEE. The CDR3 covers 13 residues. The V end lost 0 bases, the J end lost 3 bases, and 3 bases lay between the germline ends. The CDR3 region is CASSVDYTGELFF. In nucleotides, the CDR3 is TGTGCCAGCAGCGTAGACTACACCGGGGAGCTGTTTTTT.

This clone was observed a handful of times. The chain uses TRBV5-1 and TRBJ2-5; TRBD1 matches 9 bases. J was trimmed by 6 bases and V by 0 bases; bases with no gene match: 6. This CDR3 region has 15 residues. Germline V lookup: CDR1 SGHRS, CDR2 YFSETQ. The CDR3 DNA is TGCGCCAGCAGCTTGGACACAGGGGGCTTGAAGACCCAGTACTTC. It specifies CASSLDTGGLKTQYF.

CDR3 loop: CASSLGGNGHEQYF. CDR3 in DNA: TGCGCCAGCAGCTTGGGAGGGAATGGCCACGAGCAGTACTTC. This rearrangement joins TRBV5-1 to TRBJ2-7; possible D gene TRBD2, 5 bases. CDR1 is SGHRS, CDR2 YFSETQ, per germline. Deletions cut 0 bases from V and 5 bases from J, with 12 bases between. The CDR3 has 14 amino acids.

The CDR3: CASSFPEPARVFWYGYTF. The CDR3 coding sequence is TGTGCCAGCAGCTTCCCGGAGCCGGCCAGGGTCTTTTGGTATGGCTACACCTTC. The gene calls are TRBV7-2 and TRBJ1-2; tentative D call: TRBD1 (5 bases). This CDR3 is 18 amino acids long. V dropped 3 bases and J dropped 5 bases, with 25 bases sitting between them. Per germline, CDR1 SGHTA and CDR2 FQGNSA.

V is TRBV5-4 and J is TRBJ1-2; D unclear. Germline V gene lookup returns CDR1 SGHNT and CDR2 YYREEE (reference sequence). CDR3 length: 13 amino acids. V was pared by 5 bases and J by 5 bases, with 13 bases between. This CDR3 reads CASRPSGVYGYTF. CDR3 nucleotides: TGTGCCAGCAGACCGTCAGGCGTTTATGGCTACACCTTC.

The CDR3 is CASSPRHKAGALTGELFF. As DNA, the CDR3 is TGTGCCAGCAGCCCTAGACACAAAGCGGGAGCCCTTACCGGGGAGCTGTTTTTT. The chain recombines TRBV7-8 with TRBJ2-2; 8 bases agree with TRBD2. The CDR3 has 18 amino acids. V shed 5 bases, J shed 5 bases, and the junction held 16 bases outside the gene matches. Germline-derived CDR1 and CDR2 are SGHVS and FQNEAQ.

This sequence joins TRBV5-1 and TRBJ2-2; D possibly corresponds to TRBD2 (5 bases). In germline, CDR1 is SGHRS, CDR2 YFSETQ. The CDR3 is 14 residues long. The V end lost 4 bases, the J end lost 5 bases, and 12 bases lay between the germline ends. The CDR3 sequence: CASSPFTSTGELFF. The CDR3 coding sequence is TGCGCCAGCAGCCCCTTTACTAGTACCGGGGAGCTGTTTTTT.

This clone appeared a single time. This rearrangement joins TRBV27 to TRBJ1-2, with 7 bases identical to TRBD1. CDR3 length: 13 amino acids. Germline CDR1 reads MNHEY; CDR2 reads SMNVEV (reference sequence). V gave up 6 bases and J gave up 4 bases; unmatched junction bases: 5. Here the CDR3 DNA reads TGTGCCAGCAGCGACAGGGCCAGCTATGGCTACACCTTC. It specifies CASSDRASYGYTF.

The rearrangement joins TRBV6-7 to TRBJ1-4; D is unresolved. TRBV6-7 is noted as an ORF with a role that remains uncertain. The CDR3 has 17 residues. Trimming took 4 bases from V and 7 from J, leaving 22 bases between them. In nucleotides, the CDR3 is TGTGCCAGCAGTTCGTTTATAGGTAGAACACGTGGTGAAAAACTGTTTTTT. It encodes CASSSFIGRTRGEKLFF.

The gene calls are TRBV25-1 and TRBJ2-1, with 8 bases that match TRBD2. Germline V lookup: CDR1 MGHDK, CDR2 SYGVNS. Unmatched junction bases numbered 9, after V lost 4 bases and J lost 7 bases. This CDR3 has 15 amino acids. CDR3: CASSVSGKLGNEQFF. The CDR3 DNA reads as TGTGCCAGCAGTGTTAGCGGGAAGCTTGGGAATGAGCAGTTCTTC. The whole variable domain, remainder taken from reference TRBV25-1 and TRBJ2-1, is EADIYQTPRYLVIGTGKKITLECSQTMGHDKMYWYQQDPGMELHLIHYSYGVNSTEKGDLSSESTVSRIRTEHFPLTLESARPSHTSQYLCASSVSGKLGNEQFFGPGTRLTVL.

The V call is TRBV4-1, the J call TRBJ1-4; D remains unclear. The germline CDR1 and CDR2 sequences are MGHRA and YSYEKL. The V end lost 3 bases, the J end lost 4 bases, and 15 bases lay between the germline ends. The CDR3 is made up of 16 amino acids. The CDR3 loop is CASSQGQRSGNEKLFF. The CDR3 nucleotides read TGCGCCAGCAGCCAGGGTCAGCGGTCGGGTAATGAAAAACTGTTTTTT.

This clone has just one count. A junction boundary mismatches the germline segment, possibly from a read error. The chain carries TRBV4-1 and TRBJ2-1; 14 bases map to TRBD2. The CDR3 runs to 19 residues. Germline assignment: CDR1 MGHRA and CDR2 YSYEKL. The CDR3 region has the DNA TGCGCCAGCAGCCAAAGAGGGACTAGCGGGAGCATCTCCCACAATGAGCAGTTCTTC. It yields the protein CASSQRGTSGSISHNEQFF.

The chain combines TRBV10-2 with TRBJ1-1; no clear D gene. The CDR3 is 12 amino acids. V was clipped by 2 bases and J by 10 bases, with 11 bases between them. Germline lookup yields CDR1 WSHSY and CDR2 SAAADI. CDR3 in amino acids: CASSEPGDRAFF. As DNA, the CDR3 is TGCGCCAGCAGTGAGCCCGGTGACCGAGCTTTCTTT.

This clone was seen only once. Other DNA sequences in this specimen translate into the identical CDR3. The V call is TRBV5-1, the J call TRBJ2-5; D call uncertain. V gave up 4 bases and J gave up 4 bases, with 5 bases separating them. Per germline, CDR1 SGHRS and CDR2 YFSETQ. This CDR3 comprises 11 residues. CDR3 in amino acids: CASSAGETQYF. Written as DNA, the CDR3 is TGCGCCAGCAGCGCCGGAGAGACCCAGTACTTC.

CDR3 region: CSATPSGGHEQYF. Written as DNA, the CDR3 is TGCAGCGCCACCCCCTCAGGGGGCCACGAGCAGTACTTC. The chain joins TRBV29-1 to TRBJ2-7; 8 bases fit TRBD1. Germline V gene data show CDR1 as SQVTM and CDR2 as ANQGSEA. This CDR3 contains 13 residues. V was clipped by 7 bases and J by 5 bases; unmatched bases: 10.

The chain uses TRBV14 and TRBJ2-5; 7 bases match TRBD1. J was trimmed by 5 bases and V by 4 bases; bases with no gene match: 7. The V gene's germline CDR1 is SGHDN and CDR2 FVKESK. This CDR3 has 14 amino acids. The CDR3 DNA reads TGTGCCAGCAGCCCCCTTGGACAGGATGAGACCCAGTACTTC. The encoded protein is CASSPLGQDETQYF.

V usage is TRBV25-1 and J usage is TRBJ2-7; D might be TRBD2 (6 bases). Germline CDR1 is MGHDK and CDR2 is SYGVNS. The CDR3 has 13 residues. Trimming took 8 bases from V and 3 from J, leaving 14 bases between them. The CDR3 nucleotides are TGTGCCAGCGGGGGATGGGGGGTCTACGAGCAGTACTTC. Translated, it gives CASGGWGVYEQYF.

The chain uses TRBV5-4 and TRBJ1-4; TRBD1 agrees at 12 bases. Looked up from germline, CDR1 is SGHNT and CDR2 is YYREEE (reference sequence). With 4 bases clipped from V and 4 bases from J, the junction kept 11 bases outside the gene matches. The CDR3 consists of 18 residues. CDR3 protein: CASSMGQGANRRNEKLFF. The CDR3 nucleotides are TGTGCCAGCAGCATGGGACAGGGGGCGAATCGGCGTAATGAAAAACTGTTTTTT.

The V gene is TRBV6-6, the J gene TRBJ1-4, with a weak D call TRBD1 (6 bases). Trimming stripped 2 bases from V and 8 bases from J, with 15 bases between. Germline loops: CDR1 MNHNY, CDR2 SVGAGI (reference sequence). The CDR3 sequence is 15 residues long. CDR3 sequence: CASSYQKQGSEKLFF. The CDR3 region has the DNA TGTGCCAGCAGTTACCAGAAACAGGGAAGCGAAAAACTGTTTTTT.

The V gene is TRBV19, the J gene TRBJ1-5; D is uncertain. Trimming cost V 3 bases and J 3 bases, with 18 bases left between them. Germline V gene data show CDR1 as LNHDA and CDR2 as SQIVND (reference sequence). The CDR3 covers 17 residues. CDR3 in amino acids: CASSMGQGRRDNQPQHF. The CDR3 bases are TGTGCCAGTAGTATGGGCCAAGGCAGGCGGGACAATCAGCCCCAGCATTTT.

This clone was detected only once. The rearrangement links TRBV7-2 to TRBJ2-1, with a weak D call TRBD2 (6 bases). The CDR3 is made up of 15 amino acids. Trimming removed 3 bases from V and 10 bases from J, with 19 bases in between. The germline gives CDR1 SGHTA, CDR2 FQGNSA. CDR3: CASSFRSSAPGEQFF. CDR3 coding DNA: TGTGCCAGCAGCTTTAGGTCTAGCGCCCCAGGCGAGCAGTTCTTC.

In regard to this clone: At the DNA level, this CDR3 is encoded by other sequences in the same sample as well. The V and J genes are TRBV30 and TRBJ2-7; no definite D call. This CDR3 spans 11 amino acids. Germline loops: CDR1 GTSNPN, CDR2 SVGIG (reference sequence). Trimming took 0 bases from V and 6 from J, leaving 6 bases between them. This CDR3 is CAWSVRGEQYF. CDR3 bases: TGTGCCTGGAGTGTACGAGGCGAGCAGTACTTC.

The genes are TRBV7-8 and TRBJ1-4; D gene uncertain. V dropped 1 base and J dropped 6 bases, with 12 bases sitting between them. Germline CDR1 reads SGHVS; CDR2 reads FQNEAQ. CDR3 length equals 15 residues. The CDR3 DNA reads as TGTGCCAGCAGCTTAGGAGGGTTTAAGGATGAAAAACTGTTTTTT. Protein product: CASSLGGFKDEKLFF.

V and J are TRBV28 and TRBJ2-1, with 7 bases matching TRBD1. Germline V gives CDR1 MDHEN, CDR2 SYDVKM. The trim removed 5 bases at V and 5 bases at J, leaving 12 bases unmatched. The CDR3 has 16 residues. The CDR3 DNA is TGTGCCAGCAGTCCCCTAGACAGGGATGTCCACAATGAGCAGTTCTTC. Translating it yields CASSPLDRDVHNEQFF.

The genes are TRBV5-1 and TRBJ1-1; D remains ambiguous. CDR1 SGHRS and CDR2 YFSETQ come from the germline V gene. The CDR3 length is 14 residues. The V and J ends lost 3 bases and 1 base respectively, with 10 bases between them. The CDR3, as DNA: TGCGCCAGCAGCTCACTCTGGGGGAACACTGAAGCTTTCTTT. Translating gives CASSSLWGNTEAFF.

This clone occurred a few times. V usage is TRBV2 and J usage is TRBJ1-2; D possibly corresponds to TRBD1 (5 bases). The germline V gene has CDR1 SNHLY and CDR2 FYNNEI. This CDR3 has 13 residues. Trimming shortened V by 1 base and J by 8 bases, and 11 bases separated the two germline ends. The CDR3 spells CASSEEGAGGYTF. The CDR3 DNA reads TGTGCCAGCAGTGAAGAAGGGGCGGGAGGCTACACCTTC.

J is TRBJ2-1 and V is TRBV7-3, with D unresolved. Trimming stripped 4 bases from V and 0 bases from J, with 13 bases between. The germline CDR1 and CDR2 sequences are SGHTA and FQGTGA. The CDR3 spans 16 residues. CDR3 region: CASSSRRSGSYNEQFF. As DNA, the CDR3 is TGTGCCAGCAGCTCCCGTCGATCGGGCTCCTACAATGAGCAGTTCTTC.

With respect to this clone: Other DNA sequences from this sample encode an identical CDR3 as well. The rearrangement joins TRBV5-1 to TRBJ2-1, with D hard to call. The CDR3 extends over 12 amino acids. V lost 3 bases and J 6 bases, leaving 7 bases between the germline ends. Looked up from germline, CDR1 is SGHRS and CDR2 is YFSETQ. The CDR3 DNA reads TGCGCCAGCAGCTCCACATTCAATGAGCAGTTCTTC. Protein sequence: CASSSTFNEQFF.

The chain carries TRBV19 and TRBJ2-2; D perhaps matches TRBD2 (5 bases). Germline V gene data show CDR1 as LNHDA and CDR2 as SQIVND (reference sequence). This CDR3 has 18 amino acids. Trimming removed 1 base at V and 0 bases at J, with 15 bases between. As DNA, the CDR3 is TGTGCCAGTAGTATAGCGGTCGGGGAGACCACGAACACCGGGGAGCTGTTTTTT. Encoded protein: CASSIAVGETTNTGELFF. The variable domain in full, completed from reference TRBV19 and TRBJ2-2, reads DGGITQSPKYLFRKEGQNVTLSCEQNLNHDAMYWYRQDPGQGLRLIYYSQIVNDFQKGDIAEGYSVSREKKESFPLTVTSAQKNPTAFYLCASSIAVGETTNTGELFFGEGSRLTVL.